The entry below gives a single T cell receptor beta chain sequence along with its context. Assay: immunoSEQ multiplex PCR; the TCRdb copy retains only in-frame clones and omits some. The sample gives hundreds of thousands of clones, roughly 90% of which show up once; roughly 0.0097% is in the top ten. The data stem from a study of shared T cell receptors in the human thymus. The CDR3 is 13 residues long. Germline assignment: CDR1 SGHRS and CDR2 YFSETQ. V shed 4 bases and J shed 6 bases, with 13 bases lying between them. The sample also formed part of further work on human thymus T cells.

The source material was thymocytes. The TCR originated in a boy under two years old with a congenital heart defect. V and J are TRBV5-1 and TRBJ1-2, with no clear D. The CDR3 DNA reads as TGCGCCAGCAGCCCAGCCGCCCGGGATGGCTACACCTTC. Amino acid sequence: CASSPAARDGYTF.